A single sample is the source of the 8 T cell receptor beta chains below, sequenced in a study of CD8 T cells in ankylosing spondylitis. TCRdb reprocessed the 5' RACE reads with MiXCR, giving one entry per CDR3 protein. Among about 90,000 distinct CDR3 sequences listed, roughly 9% were seen once. These receptors' antigens are unknown. Study-wide results and caveats: For ankylosing spondylitis blood, a TCR beta motif of seven to nine highly homologous variants appeared characteristic.

The sample was blood, either unsorted or a sorted T cell fraction (not recorded which). The receptors originated from a male donor with ankylosing spondylitis.

This clonotype was observed many times. In DNA, the CDR3 is TGCGCCAGCAGCATCATCACCGGGACAGTCCAAAGTGAGCAGTTCTTC. Translation gives CASSIITGTVQSEQFF. This chain links TRBV4-1 with TRBJ2-1; TRBD1 aligns across 7 bases. Germline CDR1 MGHRA, CDR2 YSYEKL. With V trimmed by 5 bases and J by 9 bases, 16 bases remained unmatched. There are 16 residues in the CDR3.

This clonotype was detected ten times or more. DNA for the CDR3: TGTGCCAGCAGTACCCGGGACACTTCCTACAATGAGCAGTTCTTC. Amino acids: CASSTRDTSYNEQFF. The chain links TRBV27 to TRBJ2-1; D might be TRBD1 (6 bases). The V end was cut by 5 bases, the J end by 1 base, with 12 bases between. The CDR3 consists of 15 residues. CDR1 is MNHEY, CDR2 SMNVEV, per germline (reference sequence).

The chain couples TRBV5-1 to TRBJ2-3; D is unresolved. The V and J ends lost 0 bases and 2 bases respectively, with 7 bases between them. The CDR3 loop spans 14 amino acids. The V gene's germline CDR1 is SGHRS and CDR2 YFSETQ. The CDR3 bases are TGCGCCAGCAGCTTGGTTAGGGACACAGATACGCAGTATTTT. It translates to CASSLVRDTDTQYF. Variable domain in full (rest from reference TRBV5-1 and TRBJ2-3): KAGVTQTPRYLIKTRGQQVTLSCSPISGHRSVSWYQQTPGQGLQFLFEYFSETQRNKGNFPGRFSGRQFSNSRSEMNVSTLELGDSALYLCASSLVRDTDTQYFGPGTRLTVL.

In its sample, this clonotype was seen a few times. The chain is built from TRBV20-1 and TRBJ2-7, with 9 bases identical to TRBD1. The trim removed 0 bases at V and 2 bases at J, leaving 5 bases unmatched. The CDR3 is made up of 15 amino acids. CDR1 is DFQATT and CDR2 is SNEGSKA in the germline V gene (reference sequence). The CDR3 nucleotides read TGCAGTGCTAGAGACCTGGACAGGGGAACCTACGAGCAGTACTTC. This translates into CSARDLDRGTYEQYF.

A few counts support this clonotype. V gene TRBV3-1 combines with J gene TRBJ1-5; 7 bases line up with TRBD1. The length of the CDR3 is 15 residues. V was clipped by 4 bases and J by 1 base; unmatched bases: 4. CDR1 and CDR2 from the germline V gene are LGHDT and YNNKEL (reference sequence). CDR3 loop: CASSREQGSNQPQHF. In DNA, the CDR3 is TGTGCCAGCAGCCGAGAACAGGGGAGCAATCAGCCCCAGCATTTT. The full variable domain, in which reference TRBV3-1 and TRBJ1-5 provide the parts outside the CDR3, is DTAVSQTPKYLVTQMGNDKSIKCEQNLGHDTMYWYKQDSKKFLKIMFSYNNKELIINETVPNRFSPKSPDKAHLNLHINSLELGDSAVYFCASSREQGSNQPQHFGDGTRLSIL.

This clonotype was seen at least ten times. The CDR3 protein is CSVEDVLSGRVTDTQYF. The DNA for the CDR3 is TGCAGCGTTGAAGACGTCCTTAGCGGGAGGGTGACAGATACGCAGTATTTT. This chain connects TRBV29-1 to TRBJ2-3, with TRBD2 matching 11 bases. The V segment lost 0 bases and the J segment 3 bases; nucleotides outside the gene matches: 8. CDR1 and CDR2 (germline): SQVTM, ANQGSEA. This CDR3 has 17 residues.

The gene calls are TRBV6-4 and TRBJ1-1; no clear D. Germline CDR1 and CDR2: MRHNA and SNTAGT. The germline V and J ends were trimmed by 0 bases and 0 bases, with 5 bases remaining between them. This CDR3 is built from 14 residues. This CDR3 reads CASSDSVLNTEAFF. The CDR3 DNA reads TGTGCCAGCAGTGACTCGGTTCTGAACACTGAAGCTTTCTTT.

This clonotype has at least ten counts. This sequence joins TRBV7-9 and TRBJ1-5; 9 bases align to TRBD1. This CDR3 comprises 15 residues. Germline CDR1 reads SEHNR; CDR2 reads FQNEAQ (reference sequence). V shed 5 bases and J 7 bases; nucleotides not matched to a gene: 9. As DNA, the CDR3 is TGTGCCAGCAGCGTTACAGGGGGCTTCGGCCAGCCCCAGCATTTT. It is translated as CASSVTGGFGQPQHF.